A single sample is the source of the 9 T cell receptor beta chains below, sequenced in a study of cytomegalovirus exposure and HLA in healthy donors. PCR employed 60 Vbeta and 13 Jbeta primers. Repertoires were generated with immunoSEQ multiplex PCR, while TCRdb's copy carries only in-frame clones and drops some. The sample holds fewer than 150,000 clones, approximately 80% seen once. Sample: PBMCs. The source is a man aged 35 to 55 in good health and CMV-seronegative.

V gene TRBV28 combines with J gene TRBJ2-6; D unclear. The CDR3 extends over 13 amino acids. The germline gives CDR1 MDHEN, CDR2 SYDVKM. Trimming stripped 6 bases from V and 4 bases from J, with 7 bases between. The CDR3 coding sequence is TGTGCCAGCAGCCCCTCGGGGGCCAACGTCCTGACTTTC. Translating gives CASSPSGANVLTF.

This clone was seen a handful of times. The V gene is TRBV5-5, the J gene TRBJ1-1; the D gene is possibly TRBD1 (6 bases). In germline, CDR1 is SGHKS, CDR2 YYEKEE (reference sequence). This CDR3 spans 15 amino acids. V was clipped by 3 bases and J by 0 bases, with 12 bases between them. The CDR3 bases are TGTGCCAGCAGCTGGACAGCCACAATGAACACTGAAGCTTTCTTT. It specifies CASSWTATMNTEAFF.

This clone was detected a few times. V gene TRBV18 combines with J gene TRBJ2-7; 7 bases map to TRBD1. J was trimmed by 3 bases and V by 0 bases; bases with no gene match: 2. The germline V gene has CDR1 KGHSH and CDR2 LQKENI. The CDR3 has 14 amino acids. The CDR3 spells CASSPPGQRYEQYF. DNA for the CDR3: TGTGCCAGCTCACCACCGGGACAGCGCTACGAGCAGTACTTC.

The rearrangement uses TRBV7-2 and TRBJ2-7; D is unresolved. The CDR3 is 15 residues long. Between the trimmed V and J ends, which lost 1 base and 0 bases, there was a span of 10 bases. Germline CDR1 reads SGHTA; CDR2 reads FQGNSA. The CDR3 coding sequence is TGTGCCAGCAGCTTAGAATGGCAATACTCCTACGAGCAGTACTTC. This encodes CASSLEWQYSYEQYF.

The J gene is TRBJ2-3, the V gene TRBV11-2, with TRBD1 identical over 9 bases. CDR1 and CDR2 (germline): SGHAT, FQNNGV. This CDR3 has 18 residues. The J segment lost 3 bases and the V segment lost 1 base, leaving 11 bases of the junction unmatched. The CDR3 loop reads CASSLAEAGTGFTDTQYF. CDR3 nucleotides: TGTGCCAGCAGCTTAGCCGAAGCAGGGACAGGGTTTACAGATACGCAGTATTTT.

This chain uses TRBV9 with TRBJ1-1; no reliable D call. The germline V and J ends were trimmed by 1 base and 1 base, with 8 bases remaining between them. This CDR3 has 14 residues. The germline V gene has CDR1 SGDLS and CDR2 YYNGEE. Here the CDR3 DNA reads TGTGCCAGCAGCGTAATCGGGTCGAACACTGAAGCTTTCTTT. Amino acid sequence: CASSVIGSNTEAFF.

The genes are TRBV7-9 and TRBJ1-2, with TRBD1 as a possible D gene (5 bases). The CDR3 totals 14 residues. Germline V gene sequence: CDR1 SEHNR, CDR2 FQNEAQ (reference sequence). The V and J ends lost 4 bases and 6 bases respectively, with 15 bases between them. The CDR3 DNA reads TGTGCCAGCAGCTCGCGGGGCAGGGATCATGGCTACACCTTC. Translated, it gives CASSSRGRDHGYTF.

Written as DNA, the CDR3 is TGTGCCAGCAGCCAAGACAGGGAATACGAGCAGTACTTC. Protein: CASSQDREYEQYF. The rearrangement uses TRBV7-9 and TRBJ2-7; TRBD1 agrees at 7 bases. V was clipped by 5 bases and J by 4 bases; unmatched bases: 5. Germline loops: CDR1 SEHNR, CDR2 FQNEAQ (reference sequence). The CDR3 consists of 13 residues. The full variable domain, its missing parts supplied by reference TRBV7-9 and TRBJ2-7, is DTGVSQNPRHKITKRGQNVTFRCDPISEHNRLYWYRQTLGQGPEFLTYFQNEAQLEKSRLLSDRFSAERPKGSFSTLEIQRTEQGDSAMYLCASSQDREYEQYFGPGTRLTVT.

J is TRBJ2-3 and V is TRBV25-1; 7 positions match TRBD2. The CDR3 is made up of 14 amino acids. The V gene's germline CDR1 is MGHDK and CDR2 SYGVNS. V was pared by 10 bases and J by 6 bases, with 13 bases of the junction left unmatched. The CDR3 region has the DNA TGTGCCACCTCGGTTGGGGGAGGGCTGGATACGCAGTATTTT. It codes for CATSVGGGLDTQYF.